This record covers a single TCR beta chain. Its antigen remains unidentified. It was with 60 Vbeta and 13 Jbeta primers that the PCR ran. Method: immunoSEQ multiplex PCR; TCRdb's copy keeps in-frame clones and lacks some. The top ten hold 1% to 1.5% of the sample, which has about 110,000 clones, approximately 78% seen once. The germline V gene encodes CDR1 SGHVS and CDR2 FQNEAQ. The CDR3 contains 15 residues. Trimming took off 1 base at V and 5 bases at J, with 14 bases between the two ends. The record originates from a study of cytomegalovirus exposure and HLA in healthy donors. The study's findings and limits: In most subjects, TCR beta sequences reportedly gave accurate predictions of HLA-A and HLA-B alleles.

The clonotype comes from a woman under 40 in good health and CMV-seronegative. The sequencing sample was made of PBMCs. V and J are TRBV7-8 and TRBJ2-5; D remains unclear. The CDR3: CASSLDRMGPETQYF. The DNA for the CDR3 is TGTGCCAGCAGCTTAGATAGGATGGGCCCGGAGACCCAGTACTTC.